Below, 25 T cell receptor beta chains from the same sample are listed, as sequenced in a study of shared clonotypes between healthy human individuals. TCRdb's table, derived via immunoSEQ multiplex PCR, lists solely in-frame clones and lacks some. The data contain a few hundred thousand clones, 87% of them singletons. The sequenced material came from memory CD8+ T cells sorted from blood. The subset was: CD45RO+ cells pooled with CCR7-negative TemRA cells. Receptor source: a young man in good health.

The chain carries TRBV5-8 and TRBJ1-2; TRBD1 might be the D (6 bases). The CDR3 runs to 14 residues. Trimming took 0 bases from V and 3 from J, leaving 9 bases between them. Germline CDR1 SGHTS, CDR2 YDEGEE. This CDR3 reads CASSLAGVYYGYTF. The CDR3 DNA sequence: TGTGCCAGCAGCTTGGCAGGGGTGTACTATGGCTACACCTTC.

The chain carries TRBV4-1 and TRBJ2-2; possible D gene TRBD1, 6 bases. The CDR3 has 13 amino acids. Germline CDR1 and CDR2: MGHRA and YSYEKL. V was pared by 8 bases and J by 1 base, with 8 bases between. CDR3 region: CASQGQNTGELFF. The CDR3 DNA follows: TGCGCCAGCCAGGGACAGAACACCGGGGAGCTGTTTTTT.

This clone was counted only a few times. The chain joins TRBV11-2 to TRBJ1-2; D not resolved. Germline V gene lookup returns CDR1 SGHAT and CDR2 FQNNGV. Trimming removed 1 base at V and 2 bases at J, with 5 bases between. This CDR3 has 13 residues. CDR3: CASSLGQNYGYTF. CDR3 DNA: TGTGCCAGCAGCTTAGGGCAAAACTATGGCTACACCTTC. The whole variable domain, filled in from reference TRBV11-2 and TRBJ1-2, reads EAGVAQSPRYKIIEKRQSVAFWCNPISGHATLYWYQQILGQGPKLLIQFQNNGVVDDSQLPKDRFSAERLKGVDSTLKIQPAKLEDSAVYLCASSLGQNYGYTFGSGTRLTVV.

V and J are TRBV10-3 and TRBJ2-7; D may match TRBD1 or TRBD2 (5 bases each). V lost 4 bases to trimming and J lost 4 bases, with 14 bases between them. This CDR3 spans 14 amino acids. Germline V CDR1 and CDR2: ENHRY, SYGVKD. The CDR3 sequence: CAISGYPEGYEQYF. As DNA, the CDR3 is TGTGCCATCAGTGGCTACCCAGAGGGGTACGAGCAGTACTTC.

This clone was detected only a few times. The genes are TRBV2 and TRBJ2-7; D gene uncertain. Trimming took 4 bases from V and 5 from J, leaving 6 bases between them. The CDR3 covers 11 residues. Germline loops: CDR1 SNHLY, CDR2 FYNNEI. CDR3 DNA: TGTGCCAGCAGTGCCCTAAACGAGCAGTACTTC. Its protein product is CASSALNEQYF.

The CDR3 spells CASRKDTNTGELFF. The CDR3 nucleotides are TGTGCCAGCAGGAAAGACACGAACACCGGGGAGCTGTTTTTT. The chain couples TRBV28 to TRBJ2-2; no reliable D call. Trimming cost V 6 bases and J 0 bases, with 8 bases left between them. Germline V lookup: CDR1 MDHEN, CDR2 SYDVKM. CDR3 length: 14 residues.

The chain carries TRBV7-9 and TRBJ1-1, with D possibly TRBD1 on 6 matching bases. CDR3 length: 16 amino acids. CDR1 is SEHNR and CDR2 is FQNEAQ in the germline V gene (reference sequence). V was trimmed by 1 base and J by 4 bases, leaving 16 bases between them. The CDR3 protein is CASSLELTGWGTEAFF. The CDR3 DNA follows: TGTGCCAGCAGCTTAGAGTTGACAGGCTGGGGCACTGAAGCTTTCTTT.

This rearrangement joins TRBV5-6 to TRBJ1-1; TRBD1 agrees at 9 bases. From germline, CDR1 is SGHDT and CDR2 YYEEEE. The junction had 11 bases not matched to a gene; V was cut back by 6 bases and J by 2 bases. The length of the CDR3 is 16 residues. Here the CDR3 reads CASTPTGQGPNTEAFF. CDR3 bases: TGTGCCAGCACTCCGACCGGACAGGGGCCTAACACTGAAGCTTTCTTT.

The chain uses TRBV9 and TRBJ2-1; 11 nucleotides agree with TRBD2. The junction had 6 bases not matched to a gene; V was cut back by 2 bases and J by 2 bases. The CDR3 is 17 amino acids. Germline CDR1 is SGDLS and CDR2 is YYNGEE. The CDR3 DNA follows: TGTGCCAGCAGCGTCCCTAGCGGGGGGACCACCTACAATGAGCAGTTCTTC. As protein: CASSVPSGGTTYNEQFF.

J is TRBJ1-1 and V is TRBV5-1, with D tentatively TRBD1 (5 bases). Looked up from germline, CDR1 is SGHRS and CDR2 is YFSETQ. V gave up 2 bases and J gave up 5 bases, with 7 bases separating them. This CDR3 is 12 amino acids long. In DNA form, the CDR3 reads TGCGCCAGCAGCTTCCGGGGGACTGAAGCTTTCTTT. Its translation is CASSFRGTEAFF.

V is TRBV6-5 and J is TRBJ2-7; D possibly corresponds to TRBD1 (6 bases). V gave up 4 bases and J gave up 3 bases, with 16 bases separating them. Germline V lookup: CDR1 MNHEY, CDR2 SVGAGI. CDR3 length: 15 amino acids. Here the CDR3 reads CASSFATGPGYEQYF. In nucleotides, the CDR3 is TGTGCCAGCAGTTTCGCCACAGGGCCTGGCTACGAGCAGTACTTC.

The chain couples TRBV30 to TRBJ2-7; TRBD1 is a possible D gene (6 bases). The CDR3 totals 16 residues. The germline V gene encodes CDR1 GTSNPN and CDR2 SVGIG (reference sequence). V dropped 0 bases and J dropped 5 bases, with 20 bases sitting between them. The CDR3 DNA follows: TGTGCCTGGAGTGTAGGTGGTTTGGTGGGGGCGGACGAGCAGTACTTC. Residues: CAWSVGGLVGADEQYF. Together with reference TRBV30 and TRBJ2-7, the CDR3 gives the full variable domain: SQTIHQWPATLVQPVGSPLSLECTVEGTSNPNLYWYRQAAGRGLQLLFYSVGIGQISSEVPQNLSASRPQDRQFILSSKKLLLSDSGFYLCAWSVGGLVGADEQYFGPGTRLTVT.

This clone occurred many times. V and J are TRBV4-3 and TRBJ2-7, with 8 nucleotides matching TRBD1. The CDR3 contains 14 residues. Germline trimming cut 1 base from V and 3 bases from J; bases unmatched to any gene: 2. The germline gives CDR1 LGHNA, CDR2 YSLEER. Here the CDR3 DNA reads TGCGCCAGCAGCCAAGGCGGGACAGGCTACGAGCAGTACTTC. Translation: CASSQGGTGYEQYF.

The rearrangement links TRBV27 to TRBJ2-7, with a weak D call TRBD1 (5 bases). Between the trimmed V and J ends, which lost 6 bases and 6 bases, there was a span of 9 bases. The CDR3 sequence is 11 residues long. Germline V gene lookup returns CDR1 MNHEY and CDR2 SMNVEV (reference sequence). The CDR3 region has the DNA TGTGCCAGCAGGGACACTGTCGAGCAGTACTTC. The encoded protein is CASRDTVEQYF.

The V call is TRBV2, the J call TRBJ1-6, with D possibly being TRBD1 (5 bases). Germline lookup yields CDR1 SNHLY and CDR2 FYNNEI. This CDR3 has 15 amino acids. V was trimmed by 6 bases and J by 7 bases, leaving 16 bases between them. CDR3 in DNA: TGTGCCAGCAGGTCCGGGGCCTCGGGGAATTCACCCCTCCACTTT. It yields the protein CASRSGASGNSPLHF.

This clone was recorded only once. V is TRBV6-5 and J is TRBJ2-7; D is uncertain. The germline V and J ends were trimmed by 8 bases and 3 bases, with 11 bases remaining between them. The CDR3 loop spans 12 amino acids. The germline V gene has CDR1 MNHEY and CDR2 SVGAGI. CDR3 nucleotides: TGTGCCAGCTACAACCCAGGCTACGAGCAGTACTTC. This translates into CASYNPGYEQYF.

V gene TRBV6-5 combines with J gene TRBJ1-5; D might be TRBD1 (5 bases). The CDR3 totals 14 residues. Trimming removed 4 bases from V and 3 bases from J, with 10 bases in between. Germline CDR1 is MNHEY and CDR2 is SVGAGI. CDR3 in DNA: TGTGCCAGCAGTTTGAGGGGTTACAATCAGCCCCAGCATTTT. Its translation: CASSLRGYNQPQHF.

CDR3 sequence reads: CASRGLTVRSYNEQFF. The DNA of the CDR3 is TGCGCCAGCAGAGGACTTACGGTCCGCTCCTACAATGAGCAGTTCTTC. The V gene is TRBV5-1, the J gene TRBJ2-1; the D gene is possibly TRBD2 (5 bases). V was trimmed by 5 bases and J by 0 bases, leaving 15 bases between them. The CDR3 has 16 amino acids. Germline-derived CDR1 and CDR2 are SGHRS and YFSETQ.

V is TRBV29-1 and J is TRBJ2-5, with D tentatively TRBD2 (5 bases). Germline CDR1 SQVTM, CDR2 ANQGSEA. There are 14 residues in the CDR3. The ends were cut back, 3 bases at V and 5 bases at J, with 16 bases in the middle. The CDR3 loop is CSVDDPSGKETQYF. Here the CDR3 DNA reads TGCAGCGTTGATGATCCCTCGGGAAAGGAGACCCAGTACTTC.

In its sample, this clone was seen a few times. The chain couples TRBV5-1 to TRBJ2-7; D gene ambiguous. Trimming removed 0 bases from V and 2 bases from J, with 6 bases in between. CDR3 size: 13 residues. Germline assignment: CDR1 SGHRS and CDR2 YFSETQ. The CDR3 protein is CASSLDPTYEQYF. Here the CDR3 DNA reads TGCGCCAGCAGCTTGGACCCGACCTACGAGCAGTACTTC. Based on the CDR3 plus reference TRBV5-1 and TRBJ2-7, the full variable domain is KAGVTQTPRYLIKTRGQQVTLSCSPISGHRSVSWYQQTPGQGLQFLFEYFSETQRNKGNFPGRFSGRQFSNSRSEMNVSTLELGDSALYLCASSLDPTYEQYFGPGTRLTVT.

The chain uses TRBV6-5 and TRBJ1-2, with 7 bases aligning to TRBD1. The CDR3 is 15 amino acids. Germline values: CDR1 MNHEY, CDR2 SVGAGI. V was pared by 6 bases and J by 2 bases, with 9 bases of the junction left unmatched. CDR3 bases: TGTGCCAGCAGCACCGACAGGGAGGAGAACTATGGCTACACCTTC. Encoded protein: CASSTDREENYGYTF.

This chain uses TRBV27 with TRBJ1-5; 7 nucleotides align to TRBD1. CDR1 and CDR2 from the germline V gene are MNHEY and SMNVEV (reference sequence). V lost 5 bases to trimming and J lost 5 bases; unmatched junction nucleotides: 3. The CDR3 covers 13 residues. The CDR3 coding sequence is TGTGCCAGCAGTCCAGGGGGGTATCAGCCCCAGCATTTT. This sequence encodes CASSPGGYQPQHF.

The rearrangement links TRBV28 to TRBJ2-3; 7 bases align to TRBD2. Germline-derived CDR1 and CDR2 are MDHEN and SYDVKM. The CDR3 contains 15 residues. Trimming took 2 bases from V and 7 from J; bases not matched to a gene: 9. The CDR3 sequence is CASSLIPGGTNTQYF. CDR3 DNA sequence: TGTGCCAGCAGTTTAATACCTGGGGGGACTAATACGCAGTATTTT.

The chain combines TRBV6-4 with TRBJ2-2, with TRBD1 identical over 9 bases. V lost 8 bases, J lost 3 bases, and 19 bases stayed unmatched. Germline-derived CDR1 and CDR2 are MRHNA and SNTAGT. The CDR3 is made up of 19 amino acids. DNA of the CDR3: TGTGCCAGCCCCTGGAAACAAATACCGGGACAGGGCGACACCGGGGAGCTGTTTTTT. Amino acids: CASPWKQIPGQGDTGELFF.

This clone was detected only once. The chain couples TRBV28 to TRBJ2-7; 10 bases map to TRBD1. The CDR3 runs 14 residues. Germline CDR1 MDHEN, CDR2 SYDVKM. V was clipped by 6 bases and J by 4 bases; unmatched bases: 6. CDR3 nucleotides: TGTGCCAGCAGCCACGACAGGGGGCTTTACGAGCAGTACTTC. It yields the protein CASSHDRGLYEQYF.